The rows below give T cell receptor beta chains drawn from one sample of a study of blood T cell repertoires in COVID-19. The assay was immunoSEQ multiplex PCR, and TCRdb's table has in-frame clones only and misses some. The repertoire consists of a few hundred thousand clones, with roughly 84% occurring once and the leading ten covering approximately 6.2%. Specimen: PBMCs or T cells enriched from blood (not recorded which). These receptors originate from a woman in her thirties or forties who had recovered from COVID-19. Both conserved end residues are part of each CDR3. Fields, in order: CDR3 protein, V gene, J gene.

cdr3_aa: CASSQEIFLAGESGELFF
v_call: TRBV4-2
j_call: TRBJ2-2

cdr3_aa: CASSIDNRGRTGISGANVLTF
v_call: TRBV19
j_call: TRBJ2-6

cdr3_aa: CSFRLAGSYNEQFF
v_call: TRBV29-1
j_call: TRBJ2-1

cdr3_aa: CASTPDGLSGNTIYF
v_call: TRBV7-2
j_call: TRBJ1-3

cdr3_aa: CASSPTSVPYEQYF
v_call: TRBV18
j_call: TRBJ2-7

cdr3_aa: CAWSVATDTQYF
v_call: TRBV30
j_call: TRBJ2-3

cdr3_aa: CASRGQGETGELFF
v_call: TRBV2
j_call: TRBJ2-2

cdr3_aa: CASSGPQGFQETQYF
v_call: TRBV5-6
j_call: TRBJ2-5

cdr3_aa: CASSYLIVSGLATDTQYF
v_call: TRBV6-2/TRBV6-3
j_call: TRBJ2-3

cdr3_aa: CASSEGGTNTGELFF
v_call: TRBV9
j_call: TRBJ2-2

cdr3_aa: CASSRAGVGQDTQYF
v_call: TRBV4-2
j_call: TRBJ2-3

cdr3_aa: CASSLTGGGYTF
v_call: TRBV5-4
j_call: TRBJ1-2

cdr3_aa: CASSLGLAGGLPTNEQFF
v_call: TRBV11-2
j_call: TRBJ2-1

cdr3_aa: CASSSGEDTDTQYF
v_call: TRBV5-1
j_call: TRBJ2-3

cdr3_aa: CASTTSLAPYNEQFF
v_call: TRBV9
j_call: TRBJ2-1

cdr3_aa: CASGLVLTGGLETQYF
v_call: TRBV12-5
j_call: TRBJ2-5

cdr3_aa: CASSLTSGSTDTQYF
v_call: TRBV7-8
j_call: TRBJ2-3

cdr3_aa: CASAIRENTGELFF
v_call: TRBV2
j_call: TRBJ2-2

cdr3_aa: CASSRRQTNQPQHF
v_call: TRBV27
j_call: TRBJ1-5

cdr3_aa: CASSFTGPTEAFF
v_call: TRBV12-3/TRBV12-4
j_call: TRBJ1-1

cdr3_aa: CASSETSGRSGELFF
v_call: TRBV11-2
j_call: TRBJ2-2

cdr3_aa: CASTTGSGELFF
v_call: TRBV2
j_call: TRBJ2-2

cdr3_aa: CASSPEGFETEAFF
v_call: TRBV18
j_call: TRBJ1-1

cdr3_aa: CASSNPGTSGRASDTQYF
v_call: TRBV19
j_call: TRBJ2-3

cdr3_aa: CASSKVGSGRRPHEQFF
v_call: TRBV21-1
j_call: TRBJ2-1

cdr3_aa: CASGRDSRTDTQYF
v_call: TRBV5-1
j_call: TRBJ2-3

cdr3_aa: CASSLLEGFYEQYF
v_call: TRBV7-2
j_call: TRBJ2-7

cdr3_aa: CSVDRGNTGELFF
v_call: TRBV29-1
j_call: TRBJ2-2

cdr3_aa: CASSSRLAGLRSPLHF
v_call: TRBV13
j_call: TRBJ1-6

cdr3_aa: CASSQDREPFETQYF
v_call: TRBV4-1
j_call: TRBJ2-5

cdr3_aa: CASRSTGVRTGYTF
v_call: TRBV6-5
j_call: TRBJ1-2

cdr3_aa: CASSLATGTHGYTF
v_call: TRBV28
j_call: TRBJ1-2

cdr3_aa: CASSVRKREWSTDTQYF
v_call: TRBV10-1
j_call: TRBJ2-3

cdr3_aa: CASSRQGNEQYF
v_call: TRBV2
j_call: TRBJ2-7

cdr3_aa: CASSSQYSGYTF
v_call: TRBV19
j_call: TRBJ1-2

cdr3_aa: CASSRTGLDYGYTF
v_call: TRBV6-6
j_call: TRBJ1-2

cdr3_aa: CASSLGQNLEAFF
v_call: TRBV11-2
j_call: TRBJ1-1

cdr3_aa: CASSATGGYTGELFF
v_call: TRBV28
j_call: TRBJ2-2

cdr3_aa: CASSRDNNEQFF
v_call: TRBV4-2
j_call: TRBJ2-1

cdr3_aa: CASSYDSFPGELFF
v_call: TRBV6-2/TRBV6-3
j_call: TRBJ2-2